A single sample gave rise to the 8 T cell receptor beta chains below, sequenced in a study of beta chain features in type 1 diabetes. The entirety of the isolated RNA underwent reverse transcription, so expressed TCRB transcripts were sequenced. TCRdb's copy holds only in-frame clones and misses some; the assay was immunoSEQ multiplex PCR. The data contain roughly 730,000 clones, 13% of them singletons. Their antigens remain unidentified. Study-level findings and limits: Among patients with Type 1 diabetes, TCRB CDR3s were moderately but significantly shorter in every one of the four CD4+ subsets.

Sequencing was carried out using naive CD4+ T cells from blood. These receptors were obtained from a man between 18 and 29 years old with type 1 diabetes.

This clone was seen only a few times. The V call is TRBV5-1, the J call TRBJ2-7; TRBD2 agrees at 7 bases. This CDR3 is 15 amino acids long. CDR1 and CDR2 from the germline V gene are SGHRS and YFSETQ. V gave up 3 bases and J gave up 4 bases; unmatched junction bases: 10. The CDR3 DNA follows: TGCGCCAGCAGCTGGGAGGGATTGGATTCGTACGAGCAGTACTTC. This sequence encodes CASSWEGLDSYEQYF.

A few counts support this clone. V usage is TRBV30 and J usage is TRBJ2-1; maybe TRBD1 (6 bases). CDR3 size: 13 residues. Trimming pared 5 bases from V and 8 bases from J, leaving 16 bases between. Germline CDR1 reads GTSNPN; CDR2 reads SVGIG (reference sequence). This CDR3 reads CAWGTGFEDEQFF. DNA for the CDR3: TGTGCCTGGGGAACAGGGTTTGAGGATGAGCAGTTCTTC. Full variable domain (missing parts from reference TRBV30 and TRBJ2-1): SQTIHQWPATLVQPVGSPLSLECTVEGTSNPNLYWYRQAAGRGLQLLFYSVGIGQISSEVPQNLSASRPQDRQFILSSKKLLLSDSGFYLCAWGTGFEDEQFFGPGTRLTVL.

The J gene is TRBJ1-1, the V gene TRBV7-2; D unresolved. There are 14 residues in the CDR3. Deletions cut 1 base from V and 3 bases from J, with 9 bases between. The germline V gene has CDR1 SGHTA and CDR2 FQGNSA. The CDR3 coding sequence is TGTGCCAGCAGCTTAGGTCCGTCGGACACTGAAGCTTTCTTT. Translated, it gives CASSLGPSDTEAFF.

This clone was detected a few times. V gene TRBV7-2 combines with J gene TRBJ2-4, with D perhaps TRBD1 (6 bases). The CDR3 has 15 residues. Germline V gene sequence: CDR1 SGHTA, CDR2 FQGNSA. Trimming cost V 2 bases and J 4 bases, with 12 bases left between them. CDR3 nucleotides: TGTGCCAGCAGCTTACAGGAACAGGGAAAAAACATTCAGTACTTC. It specifies CASSLQEQGKNIQYF.

This clone was seen only a few times. The chain joins TRBV19 to TRBJ1-2; weak D call: TRBD1 (6 bases). V dropped 5 bases and J dropped 0 bases, with 13 bases sitting between them. CDR3 length: 15 residues. Germline V CDR1 and CDR2: LNHDA, SQIVND (reference sequence). The CDR3 DNA sequence: TGTGCCAGTAGTCCGGCGACAGGAACTAACTATGGCTACACCTTC. It yields the protein CASSPATGTNYGYTF. Together with reference TRBV19 and TRBJ1-2, the CDR3 gives the full variable domain: DGGITQSPKYLFRKEGQNVTLSCEQNLNHDAMYWYRQDPGQGLRLIYYSQIVNDFQKGDIAEGYSVSREKKESFPLTVTSAQKNPTAFYLCASSPATGTNYGYTFGSGTRLTVV.

This clone was detected only a few times. This rearrangement joins TRBV25-1 to TRBJ2-7; TRBD1 might be the D (5 bases). Germline V gives CDR1 MGHDK, CDR2 SYGVNS. With 3 bases removed from V and 3 bases from J, the gap between germline ends came to 15 bases. CDR3 length: 15 amino acids. As DNA, the CDR3 is TGTGCCAGCAGTGATTCTGGGGCAGGGATCTACGAGCAGTACTTC. It encodes CASSDSGAGIYEQYF.

This clone was detected only a few times. The genes are TRBV11-2 and TRBJ2-1, with 10 bases that match TRBD2. The CDR3 runs to 15 residues. Germline CDR1 SGHAT, CDR2 FQNNGV. The V and J ends lost 0 bases and 10 bases, in that order; junction bases with no gene match: 6. CDR3 in amino acids: CASSLELAGEREQFF. CDR3 nucleotide sequence: TGTGCCAGCAGCTTAGAGCTAGCGGGGGAGCGAGAGCAGTTCTTC.

This clone was recorded a few times. CDR3 bases: TGTGCCTGGACCGGGGGCCCAATTAGCACAGATACGCAGTATTTT. Translated, it gives CAWTGGPISTDTQYF. The chain employs TRBV30 and TRBJ2-3; D may correspond to TRBD1 or TRBD2 (6 bases each). V dropped 4 bases and J dropped 0 bases, with 14 bases sitting between them. In germline, CDR1 is GTSNPN, CDR2 SVGIG (reference sequence). The CDR3 totals 15 residues.